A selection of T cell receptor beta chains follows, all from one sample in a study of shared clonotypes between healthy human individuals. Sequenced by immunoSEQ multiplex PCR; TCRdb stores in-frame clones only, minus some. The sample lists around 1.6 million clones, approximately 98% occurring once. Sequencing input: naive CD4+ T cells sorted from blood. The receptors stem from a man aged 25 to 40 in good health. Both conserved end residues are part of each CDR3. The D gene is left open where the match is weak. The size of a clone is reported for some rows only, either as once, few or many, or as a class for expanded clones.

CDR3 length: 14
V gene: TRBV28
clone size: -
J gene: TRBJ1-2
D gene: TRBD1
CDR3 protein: CASTERGRDYGYTF
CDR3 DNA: TGTGCCAGCACTGAGAGGGGGCGCGACTATGGCTACACCTTC

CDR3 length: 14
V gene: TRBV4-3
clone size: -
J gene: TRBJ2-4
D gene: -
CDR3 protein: CASSHQTRENIQYF
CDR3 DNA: TGCGCCAGCAGCCACCAAACCAGAGAAAACATTCAGTACTTC

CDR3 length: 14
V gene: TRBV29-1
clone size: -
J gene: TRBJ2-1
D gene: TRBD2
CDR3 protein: CSVAVGLVNNEQFF
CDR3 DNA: TGCAGCGTTGCTGTGGGACTAGTGAATAATGAGCAGTTCTTC

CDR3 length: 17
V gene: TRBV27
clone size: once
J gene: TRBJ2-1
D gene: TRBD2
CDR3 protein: CASSSPLAGGKNNEQFF
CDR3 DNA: TGTGCCAGCAGTTCTCCTCTAGCGGGGGGGAAAAACAATGAGCAGTTCTTC

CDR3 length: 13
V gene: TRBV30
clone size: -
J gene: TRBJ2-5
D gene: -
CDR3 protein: CAWSWGSGETQYF
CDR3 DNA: TGTGCCTGGAGTTGGGGATCAGGGGAGACCCAGTACTTC

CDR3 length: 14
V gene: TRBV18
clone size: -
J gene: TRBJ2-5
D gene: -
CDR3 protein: CASSPKGGGETQYF
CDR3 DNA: TGTGCCAGCTCACCGAAGGGGGGCGGTGAGACCCAGTACTTC

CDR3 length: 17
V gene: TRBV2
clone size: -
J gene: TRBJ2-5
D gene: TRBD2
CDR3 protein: CASSDLQLAGERETQYF
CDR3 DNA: TGTGCCAGCAGTGATCTTCAACTAGCGGGAGAGCGAGAGACCCAGTACTTC

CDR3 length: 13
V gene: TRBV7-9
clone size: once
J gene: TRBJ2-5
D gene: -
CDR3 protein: CASSSDSQETQYF
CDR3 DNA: TGTGCCAGCAGCTCCGACAGCCAAGAGACCCAGTACTTC

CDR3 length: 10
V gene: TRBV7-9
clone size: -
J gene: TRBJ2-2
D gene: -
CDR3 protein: CAGTGGELFF
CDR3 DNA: TGTGCCGGAACGGGCGGGGAGCTGTTTTTT

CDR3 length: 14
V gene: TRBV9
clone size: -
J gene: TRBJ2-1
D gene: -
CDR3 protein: CASSIRTEYNEQFF
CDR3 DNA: TGTGCCAGCAGCATACGGACGGAATACAATGAGCAGTTCTTC

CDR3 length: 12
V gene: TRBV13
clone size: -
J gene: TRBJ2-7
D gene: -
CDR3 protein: CASSFFSYEQYF
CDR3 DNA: TGTGCCAGCAGCTTTTTTAGCTACGAGCAGTACTTC

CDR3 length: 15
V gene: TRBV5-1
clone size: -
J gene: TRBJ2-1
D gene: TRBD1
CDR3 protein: CASSLRDRGFNEQFF
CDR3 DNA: TGCGCCAGCAGCTTGAGGGACAGGGGTTTCAATGAGCAGTTCTTC

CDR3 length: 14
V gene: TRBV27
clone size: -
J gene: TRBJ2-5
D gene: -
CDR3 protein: CASSPYTDPETQYF
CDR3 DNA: TGTGCCAGCAGTCCGTACACGGATCCGGAGACCCAGTACTTC

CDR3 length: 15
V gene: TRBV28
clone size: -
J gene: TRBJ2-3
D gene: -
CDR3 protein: CASSLFHGSTDTQYF
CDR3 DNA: TGTGCCAGCAGTTTATTTCACGGTAGCACAGATACGCAGTATTTT

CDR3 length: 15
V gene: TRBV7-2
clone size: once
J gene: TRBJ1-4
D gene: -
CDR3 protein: CASSHYAGGVEKLFF
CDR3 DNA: TGTGCCAGCAGCCATTATGCGGGGGGTGTTGAAAAACTGTTTTTT

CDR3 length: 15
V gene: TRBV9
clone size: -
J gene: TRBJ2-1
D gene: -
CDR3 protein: CASSVEPSVYNEQFF
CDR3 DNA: TGTGCCAGCAGCGTAGAACCTAGCGTGTACAATGAGCAGTTCTTC

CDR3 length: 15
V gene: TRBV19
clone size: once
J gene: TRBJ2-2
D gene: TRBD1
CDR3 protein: CASSMGQLNTGELFF
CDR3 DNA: TGTGCCAGTAGTATGGGACAGCTAAACACCGGGGAGCTGTTTTTT

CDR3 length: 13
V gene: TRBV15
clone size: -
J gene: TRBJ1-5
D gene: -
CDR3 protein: CATSYRGDQPQHF
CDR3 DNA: TGTGCCACCAGCTACCGGGGGGATCAGCCCCAGCATTTT

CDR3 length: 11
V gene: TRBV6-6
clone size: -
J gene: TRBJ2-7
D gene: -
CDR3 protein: CASSYSREQYF
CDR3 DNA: TGTGCCAGCAGTTACTCCCGCGAGCAGTACTTC

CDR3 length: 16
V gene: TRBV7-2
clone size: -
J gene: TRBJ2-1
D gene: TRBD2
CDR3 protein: CASSRTSGIMYNEQFF
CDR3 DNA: TGTGCCAGCAGCCGGACTAGCGGGATAATGTACAATGAGCAGTTCTTC

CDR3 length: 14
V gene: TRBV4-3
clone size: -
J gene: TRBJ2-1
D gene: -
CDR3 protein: CASSQRVFYNEQFF
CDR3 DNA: TGCGCCAGCAGCCAAAGGGTTTTCTACAATGAGCAGTTCTTC

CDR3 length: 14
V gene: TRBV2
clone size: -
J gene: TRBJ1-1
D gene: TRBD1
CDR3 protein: CASSVLGQLTEAFF
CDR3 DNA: TGTGCCAGCAGTGTTCTGGGACAGCTCACTGAAGCTTTCTTT

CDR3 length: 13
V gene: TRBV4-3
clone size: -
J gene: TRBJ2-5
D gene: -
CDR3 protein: CASSQDWRETQYF
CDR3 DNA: TGCGCCAGCAGCCAAGATTGGCGGGAGACCCAGTACTTC

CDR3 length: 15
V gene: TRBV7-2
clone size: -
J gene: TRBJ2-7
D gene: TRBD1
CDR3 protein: CASSKDRGRTYEQYF
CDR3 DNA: TGTGCCAGCAGCAAGGACAGGGGAAGGACCTACGAGCAGTACTTC

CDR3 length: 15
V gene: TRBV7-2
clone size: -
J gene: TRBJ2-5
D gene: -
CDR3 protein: CASSLGPERLETQYF
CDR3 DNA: TGTGCCAGCAGCTTAGGGCCAGAAAGGCTAGAGACCCAGTACTTC

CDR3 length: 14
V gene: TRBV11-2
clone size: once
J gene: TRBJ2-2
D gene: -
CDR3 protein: CASSEQGIGGELFF
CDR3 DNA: TGTGCCAGCAGCGAACAGGGTATTGGCGGGGAGCTGTTTTTT

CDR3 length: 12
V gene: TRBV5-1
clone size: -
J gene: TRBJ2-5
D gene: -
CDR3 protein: CASSQYQETQYF
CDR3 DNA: TGCGCCAGCAGCCAGTACCAAGAGACCCAGTACTTC

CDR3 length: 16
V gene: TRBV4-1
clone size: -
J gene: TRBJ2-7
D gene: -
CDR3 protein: CASSRFIQGGYGEQYF
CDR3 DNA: TGCGCCAGCAGCCGCTTTATTCAGGGTGGGTATGGGGAGCAGTACTTC

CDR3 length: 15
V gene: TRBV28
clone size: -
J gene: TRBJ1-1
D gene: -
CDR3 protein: CASSLTRGVNTEAFF
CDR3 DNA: TGTGCCAGCAGTTTAACGAGGGGCGTGAACACTGAAGCTTTCTTT